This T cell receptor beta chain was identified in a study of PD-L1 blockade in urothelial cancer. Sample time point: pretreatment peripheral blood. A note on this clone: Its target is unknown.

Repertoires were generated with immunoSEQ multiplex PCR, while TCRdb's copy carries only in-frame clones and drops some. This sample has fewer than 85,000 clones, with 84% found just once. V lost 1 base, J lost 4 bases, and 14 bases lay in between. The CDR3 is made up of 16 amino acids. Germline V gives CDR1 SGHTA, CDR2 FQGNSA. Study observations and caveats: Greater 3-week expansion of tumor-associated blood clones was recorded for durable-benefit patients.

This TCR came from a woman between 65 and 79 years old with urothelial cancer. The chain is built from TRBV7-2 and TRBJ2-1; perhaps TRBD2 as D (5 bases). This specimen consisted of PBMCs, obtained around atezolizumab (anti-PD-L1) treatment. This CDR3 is CASSLVARPGYNEQFF. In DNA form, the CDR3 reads TGTGCCAGCAGCTTAGTTGCGCGTCCGGGGTACAATGAGCAGTTCTTC.